A few counts support the clone carrying this T cell receptor (beta chain). V trimming: 4 bases; J trimming: 6 bases; junction bases outside the gene matches: 5. The germline CDR1 and CDR2 sequences are GTSNPN and SVGIG (reference sequence). The CDR3 is made up of 14 amino acids. Preparation of the TCRbeta library was carried out with unique molecular identifiers. Using its own MiXCR run on the PCR reads, TCRdb lists one record per CDR3 protein. Of 500,000 or so distinct CDR3 sequences in the sample, about 31% are singletons; the top ten hold more than 2%. This sample stems from a study of T-cell reconstitution after alpha-beta-depleted transplantation in children.

Sequencing used PBMCs from the stem cell graft donor, obtained from the stem cell graft. The receptor's source is a human donor who donated a stem cell graft to a child with aplastic anemia. The chain carries TRBV30 and TRBJ2-1; 11 bases are shared with TRBD2. The CDR3 bases are TGTGCCTGGACTAGCGGGAGGAAAACCAATGAGCAGTTCTTC. This gives the protein CAWTSGRKTNEQFF.